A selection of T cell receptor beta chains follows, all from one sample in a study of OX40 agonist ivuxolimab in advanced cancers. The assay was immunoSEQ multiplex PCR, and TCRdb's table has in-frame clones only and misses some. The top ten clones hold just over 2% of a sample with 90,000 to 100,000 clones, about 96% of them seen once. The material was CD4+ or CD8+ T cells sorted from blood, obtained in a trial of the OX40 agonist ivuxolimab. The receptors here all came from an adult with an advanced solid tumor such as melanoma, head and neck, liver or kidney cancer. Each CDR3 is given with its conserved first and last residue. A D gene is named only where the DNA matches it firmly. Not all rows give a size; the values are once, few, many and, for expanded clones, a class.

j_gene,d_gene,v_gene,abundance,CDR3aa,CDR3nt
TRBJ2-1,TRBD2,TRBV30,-,CAWSSGGDYNEQFF,TGTGCCTGGAGTAGCGGGGGGGACTACAATGAGCAGTTCTTC
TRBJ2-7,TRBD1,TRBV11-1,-,CASSLETGVAYEQYF,TGTGCCAGCAGCTTAGAGACAGGGGTCGCCTACGAGCAGTACTTC
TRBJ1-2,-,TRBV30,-,CAWSLREGEGYTF,TGTGCCTGGAGCCTCCGGGAAGGAGAGGGCTACACCTTC
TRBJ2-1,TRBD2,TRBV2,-,CASSEQLAGGPNYEQFF,TGTGCCAGCAGTGAACAGCTAGCGGGAGGGCCTAATTATGAGCAGTTCTTC
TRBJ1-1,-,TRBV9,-,CASSVGVGGHSGAFF,TGTGCCAGCAGCGTAGGGGTGGGAGGACATTCGGGGGCTTTCTTT
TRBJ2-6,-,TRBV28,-,CASTSNPSGANVLTF,TGTGCCAGCACCTCCAACCCAAGTGGGGCCAACGTCCTGACTTTC
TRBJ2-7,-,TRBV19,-,CASSMGVGDYEQYF,TGTGCCAGTAGTATGGGAGTGGGAGACTACGAGCAGTACTTC
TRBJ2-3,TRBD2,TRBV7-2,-,CASSLGVGGAADTQYF,TGTGCCAGCAGCTTAGGGGTCGGGGGGGCCGCAGATACGCAGTATTTT
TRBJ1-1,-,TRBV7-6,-,CASVGTPGEAFF,TGTGCCAGCGTCGGCACCCCCGGTGAAGCTTTCTTT
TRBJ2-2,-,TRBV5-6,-,CASSFGAGELFF,TGTGCCAGCAGCTTTGGGGCGGGGGAGCTGTTTTTT
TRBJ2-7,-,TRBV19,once,CASTFSGEQYF,TGTGCCAGTACCTTCTCAGGCGAGCAGTACTTC
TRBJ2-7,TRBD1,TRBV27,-,CASSLSIGTGFVEQYF,TGTGCCAGCAGTTTATCGATAGGGACAGGGTTCGTAGAGCAGTACTTC
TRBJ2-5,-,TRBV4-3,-,CASSQRFGGVKETQYF,TGCGCCAGCAGCCAACGTTTCGGCGGGGTTAAAGAGACCCAGTACTTC
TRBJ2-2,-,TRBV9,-,CASSPSPGTGELFF,TGTGCCAGCAGCCCCAGCCCGGGCACCGGGGAGCTGTTTTTT
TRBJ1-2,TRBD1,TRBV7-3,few,CASSDSGTGGGYTF,TGTGCCAGCAGCGATTCCGGGACAGGGGGCGGCTACACCTTC
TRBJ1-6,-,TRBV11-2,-,CASSPPGEGISPLHF,TGTGCCAGCAGCCCCCCGGGGGAGGGGATCTCACCCCTCCACTTT
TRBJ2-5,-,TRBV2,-,CASSEQGVTSRETQYF,TGTGCCAGCAGTGAACAGGGGGTGACTAGTCGTGAGACCCAGTACTTC
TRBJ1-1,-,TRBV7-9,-,CASSSDRNTEAFF,TGTGCCAGCAGCTCGGACAGGAACACTGAAGCTTTCTTT